These 31 T cell receptor beta chains share one sample of origin, sequenced in a study of blood T cell repertoires in COVID-19. Clones were read by immunoSEQ multiplex PCR, and TCRdb kept only the in-frame ones, dropping some. The table has around 25,000 clones, roughly 85% seen once. Sequences were obtained from peripheral blood. Receptors were obtained from an older man in a cohort sampled during active COVID-19.

The sample holds one count of this clone. The rearrangement uses TRBV11-3 and TRBJ2-2; possible D gene TRBD2, 6 bases. Trimming removed 1 base at V and 6 bases at J, with 12 bases between. This CDR3 has 15 amino acids. In germline, CDR1 is SGHNT, CDR2 YENEEA. CDR3 loop: CASSLVSGKAGELFF. In DNA form, the CDR3 reads TGTGCCAGCAGCTTAGTTAGCGGAAAGGCCGGGGAGCTGTTTTTT.

V usage is TRBV5-6 and J usage is TRBJ2-5, with D tentatively TRBD2 (6 bases). Trimming took 0 bases from V and 5 from J, leaving 11 bases between them. Per the germline V gene, CDR1 is SGHDT and CDR2 is YYEEEE. CDR3 length: 14 residues. CDR3 residues: CASSLGWGVETQYF. Written as DNA, the CDR3 is TGTGCCAGCAGCTTGGGTTGGGGGGTGGAGACCCAGTACTTC.

This chain connects TRBV7-2 to TRBJ2-6; D not resolved. The CDR3 runs 14 residues. Trimming shortened V by 8 bases and J by 0 bases, and 8 bases separated the two germline ends. From germline, CDR1 is SGHTA and CDR2 FQGNSA. This chain's CDR3 is CASSTDSGANVLTF. For the CDR3, the DNA is TGTGCCAGCTCCACAGACTCTGGGGCCAACGTCCTGACTTTC.

The chain carries TRBV5-4 and TRBJ2-1; perhaps TRBD1 as D (5 bases). The germline V gene has CDR1 SGHNT and CDR2 YYREEE (reference sequence). The CDR3 totals 16 residues. V lost 4 bases, J lost 4 bases, and 18 bases lay in between. For the CDR3, the DNA is TGTGCCAGCAGCGTTGTGGTAGGGGTTGGGTACAATGAGCAGTTCTTC. Encoded protein: CASSVVVGVGYNEQFF.

The chain recombines TRBV18 with TRBJ2-5; 7 bases map to TRBD2. V lost 3 bases and J lost 2; bases outside the gene matches: 3. The germline CDR1 and CDR2 sequences are KGHSH and LQKENI. This CDR3 comprises 14 residues. The CDR3 reads CASSPRGLQETQYF. The CDR3 bases are TGTGCCAGCTCACCCCGGGGACTACAAGAGACCCAGTACTTC.

This clone was seen a handful of times. V gene TRBV7-3 combines with J gene TRBJ2-7; possibly TRBD1 for D (6 bases). Germline assignment: CDR1 SGHTA and CDR2 FQGTGA. The CDR3 is 14 amino acids. V lost 0 bases, J lost 6 bases, and 12 bases lay in between. CDR3 residues: CASSLTTQGSEQYF. For the CDR3, the DNA is TGTGCCAGCAGCTTAACCACACAGGGCTCCGAGCAGTACTTC. Full variable domain (rest looked up from reference TRBV7-3 and TRBJ2-7): GAGVSQTPSNKVTEKGKYVELRCDPISGHTALYWYRQSLGQGPEFLIYFQGTGAADDSGLPNDRFFAVRPEGSVSTLKIQRTERGDSAVYLCASSLTTQGSEQYFGPGTRLTVT.

The rearrangement links TRBV15 to TRBJ2-7; the D is unclear. CDR3 length equals 14 residues. Germline CDR1 LNHNV, CDR2 YYDKDF (reference sequence). V was trimmed by 4 bases and J by 1 base, leaving 11 bases between them. The CDR3 is CATSTDVASYEQYF. CDR3 sequence (DNA): TGTGCCACCAGCACAGACGTAGCATCCTACGAGCAGTACTTC.

The chain combines TRBV21-1 with TRBJ2-1; TRBD2, the table's D call, was not compared with the DNA. TRBV21-1 is an annotated pseudogene. The CDR3 is 21 residues long. The CDR3 sequence is CASSKDYTGTTTRISYNEQFF. The CDR3, as DNA: TGTGCCAGCAGCAAGGATTATACCGGGACTACCACCCGGATCTCCTACAATGAGCAGTTCTTC.

The rearrangement joins TRBV5-1 to TRBJ2-1, with 10 bases lining up with TRBD2. The germline CDR1 and CDR2 sequences are SGHRS and YFSETQ. The CDR3 spans 15 residues. The J segment lost 2 bases and the V segment lost 2 bases, leaving 1 base of the junction unmatched. The CDR3 sequence is CASSLLAGPYNEQFF. The CDR3 coding sequence is TGCGCCAGCAGCTTACTAGCGGGGCCCTACAATGAGCAGTTCTTC.

The chain couples TRBV4-3 to TRBJ1-6, with 8 positions matching TRBD1. Germline-derived CDR1 and CDR2 are LGHNA and YSLEER. Trimming cost V 0 bases and J 6 bases; bases outside gene matches: 4. The CDR3 runs to 16 residues. In DNA form, the CDR3 reads TGCGCCAGCAGCCAAGATCAAGACAGGGGTAATTCACCCCTCCACTTT. Translated: CASSQDQDRGNSPLHF.

In this sample, this clone turned up a few times. The gene calls are TRBV19 and TRBJ2-2, with 10 bases matching TRBD1. Germline values: CDR1 LNHDA, CDR2 SQIVND (reference sequence). Trimming cost V 7 bases and J 4 bases; bases outside gene matches: 6. The CDR3 is made up of 15 amino acids. The CDR3 sequence is CASTRQGARTGELFF. The CDR3 DNA sequence: TGTGCCAGTACCCGACAGGGGGCGCGCACCGGGGAGCTGTTTTTT.

This clone was detected only once. The chain employs TRBV18 and TRBJ2-5; 10 bases fit TRBD1. Per germline, CDR1 KGHSH and CDR2 LQKENI. With 1 base clipped from V and 2 bases from J, the junction kept 4 bases outside the gene matches. The length of the CDR3 is 16 residues. The CDR3 coding sequence is TGTGCCAGCTCACCACGACGGGACAGGGGACAAGAGACCCAGTACTTC. Encoded protein: CASSPRRDRGQETQYF. Using reference TRBV18 and TRBJ2-5 for the parts outside the CDR3, the full variable domain is NAGVMQNPRHLVRRRGQEARLRCSPMKGHSHVYWYRQLPEEGLKFMVYLQKENIIDESGMPKERFSAEFPKEGPSILRIQQVVRGDSAAYFCASSPRRDRGQETQYFGPGTRLLVL.

J is TRBJ2-2 and V is TRBV27; D unresolved. Germline CDR1 is MNHEY and CDR2 is SMNVEV (reference sequence). V was trimmed by 5 bases and J by 2 bases, leaving 9 bases between them. The CDR3 contains 14 residues. CDR3 nucleotides: TGTGCCAGCAGTCGTGAGATCAACACCGGGGAGCTGTTTTTT. Its protein is CASSREINTGELFF.

DNA for the CDR3: TGCAGTGCTATTGAAGTAGAGGGGGCTCGGCTAGCGGGAGCCAGGAACTACAATGAGCAGTTCTTC. Its protein product is CSAIEVEGARLAGARNYNEQFF. The V and J genes are TRBV20-1 and TRBJ2-1, with 10 positions matching TRBD2. Germline V lookup: CDR1 DFQATT, CDR2 SNEGSKA (reference sequence). This CDR3 is 22 amino acids long. The ends lost 4 bases at V and 3 bases at J; junction bases unmatched: 27.

The J gene is TRBJ2-4, the V gene TRBV11-2, with a tentative D call TRBD1 (6 bases). The CDR3 covers 15 residues. The V gene lost 5 bases and the J gene lost 4 bases, with 15 bases spanning the gap. Germline assignment: CDR1 SGHAT and CDR2 FQNNGV. The CDR3 loop reads CASSLRGHGKNIQYF. The CDR3 DNA sequence: TGTGCCAGCAGCCTCCGGGGACACGGTAAAAACATTCAGTACTTC.

This chain connects TRBV4-1 to TRBJ2-1; 8 nucleotides line up with TRBD1. Germline CDR1 and CDR2: MGHRA and YSYEKL. CDR3 length: 16 amino acids. V lost 4 bases, J lost 9 bases, and 14 bases stayed unmatched. Written as DNA, the CDR3 is TGCGCCAGCAGCCCGAGGGGAACAGGGGGGAGTGGTGAGCAGTTCTTC. This codes for CASSPRGTGGSGEQFF.

The chain recombines TRBV9 with TRBJ2-3, with D perhaps TRBD1 (5 bases). The V end lost 3 bases, the J end lost 0 bases, and 14 bases lay between the germline ends. The CDR3 runs to 16 residues. CDR1 and CDR2 (germline): SGDLS, YYNGEE. The DNA of the CDR3 is TGTGCCAGCAGCGGCTCCTGGGGCCCTAGCACAGATACGCAGTATTTT. Residues: CASSGSWGPSTDTQYF. Looking up the rest from reference TRBV9 and TRBJ2-3 gives the full variable domain: DSGVTQTPKHLITATGQRVTLRCSPRSGDLSVYWYQQSLDQGLQFLIQYYNGEERAKGNILERFSAQQFPDLHSELNLSSLELGDSALYFCASSGSWGPSTDTQYFGPGTRLTVL.

The chain employs TRBV11-2 and TRBJ2-3, with D perhaps TRBD2 (7 bases). There are 16 residues in the CDR3. Germline V gene lookup returns CDR1 SGHAT and CDR2 FQNNGV. V lost 0 bases to trimming and J lost 7 bases, with 17 bases between them. CDR3 amino acids: CASSLERGASAHTQYF. In nucleotides, the CDR3 is TGTGCCAGCAGCTTAGAACGGGGGGCTAGCGCGCATACGCAGTATTTT.

The chain carries TRBV20-1 and TRBJ1-5, with 7 positions matching TRBD1. With 3 bases clipped from V and 4 bases from J, the junction kept 9 bases outside the gene matches. This CDR3 spans 15 amino acids. Germline assignment: CDR1 DFQATT and CDR2 SNEGSKA (reference sequence). The CDR3 reads CSASYRGLPNQPQHF. The CDR3, as DNA: TGCAGTGCTAGTTACAGGGGCCTCCCAAATCAGCCCCAGCATTTT.

The rearrangement links TRBV18 to TRBJ1-1; D not resolved. V was trimmed by 3 bases and J by 8 bases, leaving 13 bases between them. Looked up from germline, CDR1 is KGHSH and CDR2 is LQKENI. The CDR3 is made up of 13 amino acids. The CDR3 DNA sequence: TGTGCCAGCTCACCCGGGAACAACCAAGAAGCTTTCTTT. This sequence encodes CASSPGNNQEAFF.

This chain uses TRBV5-5 with TRBJ1-2, with 9 bases matching TRBD1. The V gene's germline CDR1 is SGHKS and CDR2 YYEKEE (reference sequence). V trimming: 2 bases; J trimming: 8 bases; junction bases outside the gene matches: 4. The CDR3 contains 13 residues. Here the CDR3 DNA reads TGTGCCAGCAGCTTAGGGACAGGGTTCGGCTACACCTTC. It codes for CASSLGTGFGYTF.

V gene TRBV7-9 combines with J gene TRBJ2-7; the D gene is possibly TRBD2 (5 bases). Trimming removed 2 bases at V and 1 base at J, with 9 bases between. This CDR3 spans 14 amino acids. Germline CDR1 and CDR2: SEHNR and FQNEAQ (reference sequence). This chain's CDR3 is CASSLYEGSYEQYF. In nucleotides, the CDR3 is TGTGCCAGCAGCTTATATGAGGGATCCTACGAGCAGTACTTC.

The chain carries TRBV7-2 and TRBJ1-5; the D gene is possibly TRBD1 (5 bases). V was trimmed by 5 bases and J by 0 bases, leaving 11 bases between them. CDR3 length equals 15 residues. Germline lookup yields CDR1 SGHTA and CDR2 FQGNSA. CDR3 protein: CASSPDIASNQPQHF. CDR3 in DNA: TGTGCCAGCAGCCCGGACATCGCTAGCAATCAGCCCCAGCATTTT.

This clone was observed a single time. The chain's CDR3 is CATSLGGSSTDTQYF. The CDR3, as DNA: TGTGCCACCAGCCTTGGCGGGAGCAGCACAGATACGCAGTATTTT. The V and J genes are TRBV24-1 and TRBJ2-3, with TRBD2 matching over 7 bases. V trimming: 7 bases; J trimming: 0 bases; junction bases outside the gene matches: 6. The germline V gene encodes CDR1 KGHDR and CDR2 SFDVKD. The CDR3 spans 15 residues.

The CDR3 sequence: CASSLTGTTGELFF. The CDR3 DNA sequence: TGTGCCAGCAGCTTGACCGGGACAACCGGGGAGCTGTTTTTT. This sequence joins TRBV5-6 and TRBJ2-2, with D possibly matching TRBD1 (6 bases). Germline CDR1 and CDR2: SGHDT and YYEEEE. There are 14 residues in the CDR3. Deletions cut 1 base from V and 5 bases from J, with 9 bases between.

The V and J genes are TRBV3-1 (or the pseudogene TRBV3-2) and TRBJ2-1; 13 nucleotides line up with TRBD2. The V and J ends lost 4 bases and 4 bases, in that order; junction bases with no gene match: 4. CDR1 LGHDT and CDR2 YNNKEL come from the germline V gene (reference sequence). This CDR3 spans 16 amino acids. This chain's CDR3 is CASSLGLAGRYNEQFF. CDR3 bases: TGTGCCAGCAGCCTGGGACTAGCGGGAAGATACAATGAGCAGTTCTTC.

This chain joins TRBV5-1 and TRBJ2-7; 7 positions agree with TRBD1. Germline CDR1 reads SGHRS; CDR2 reads YFSETQ. This CDR3 is 13 amino acids long. Trimming at V came to 4 bases and at J to 5 bases, leaving 6 bases not matched to a gene. The CDR3 DNA sequence: TGCGCCAGCAGCGTTAACAGGGGAAACGAGCAGTACTTC. Its translation: CASSVNRGNEQYF.

The count of this clone is one. The chain recombines TRBV19 with TRBJ1-4; D is unresolved. The CDR3 has 12 amino acids. Germline lookup yields CDR1 LNHDA and CDR2 SQIVND (reference sequence). Trimming pared 2 bases from V and 6 bases from J, leaving 4 bases between. For the CDR3, the DNA is TGTGCCAGTAGTATACGCGATGAAAAACTGTTTTTT. It is translated as CASSIRDEKLFF.

The chain combines TRBV6-2 or TRBV6-3 with TRBJ2-1; 9 bases are shared with TRBD2. The CDR3 is 17 residues long. Unmatched junction bases numbered 12, after V lost 6 bases and J lost 3 bases. Germline values: CDR1 MNHEY, CDR2 SVGEGT. CDR3 bases: TGTGCCAGCAGCCCAAGGGGCCTAGCGGGATTCTACAATGAGCAGTTCTTC. Translated: CASSPRGLAGFYNEQFF.

This clone was picked up a small number of times. The CDR3 coding sequence is TGTGCCACCAGCACCGGGCCTGCGGGTGAGCAGTTCTTC. This sequence encodes CATSTGPAGEQFF. This sequence joins TRBV15 and TRBJ2-1; weak D call: TRBD2 (5 bases). Germline V gene lookup returns CDR1 LNHNV and CDR2 YYDKDF (reference sequence). The V end was cut by 4 bases, the J end by 9 bases, with 13 bases between. The CDR3 is 13 residues long.

The genes are TRBV11-2 and TRBJ2-1; 9 bases agree with TRBD1. The CDR3 has 15 residues. After removal of 3 bases from V and 7 bases from J, the junction contained 7 bases not matched to a gene. Germline loops: CDR1 SGHAT, CDR2 FQNNGV. The CDR3 is CASSLMGQGFNEQFF. CDR3 in DNA: TGTGCCAGCAGCTTGATGGGACAGGGTTTTAATGAGCAGTTCTTC.